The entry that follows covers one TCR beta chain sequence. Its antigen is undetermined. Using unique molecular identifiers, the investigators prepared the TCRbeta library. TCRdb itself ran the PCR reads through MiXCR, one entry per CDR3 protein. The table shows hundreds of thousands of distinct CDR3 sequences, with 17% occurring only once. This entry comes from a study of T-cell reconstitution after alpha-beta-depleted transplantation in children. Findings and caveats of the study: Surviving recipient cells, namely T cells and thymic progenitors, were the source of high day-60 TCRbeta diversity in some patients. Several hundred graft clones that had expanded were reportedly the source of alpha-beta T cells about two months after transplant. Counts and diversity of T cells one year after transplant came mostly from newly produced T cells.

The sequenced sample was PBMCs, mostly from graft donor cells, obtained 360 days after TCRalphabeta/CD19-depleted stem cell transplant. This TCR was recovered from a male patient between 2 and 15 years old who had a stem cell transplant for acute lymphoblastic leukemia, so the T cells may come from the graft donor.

The CDR3 coding sequence is TGTGCCAGCAGTTTAAGGGTCGCTAATGAAAAACTGTTTTTT. This sequence encodes CASSLRVANEKLFF. The chain employs TRBV12-3 or TRBV12-4 and TRBJ1-4; D not certain. The CDR3 is 14 residues long. The V end lost 2 bases, the J end lost 3 bases, and 7 bases lay between the germline ends.